This T cell receptor (beta chain) derives from a study of blood T cells in healthy people across ages. This clonotype was recorded a few times. Then a second PCR, running roughly 7 to 11 cycles, was carried out with a sample-barcoded 5' primer and a J-beta primer mix. One entry per CDR3 protein, called by TCRdb with MiXCR from the 5' RACE reads. The sample records about 1.4 million distinct CDR3 sequences, around 59% being singletons. This CDR3 has 19 amino acids. The source material was blood. This clonotype originated in a man aged 18 to 29 in good health. The rearrangement links TRBV21-1 to TRBJ2-3; TRBD1, the table's D call, was not compared with the DNA. TRBV21-1 is noted as a pseudogene. The CDR3 bases are TGTGCCAGCAGCGTTCAGGGGTTGGGGTCGGCTCCTAGCACAGATACGCAGTATTTT. It encodes CASSVQGLGSAPSTDTQYF.